The 22 T cell receptor beta chains below all came from one sample that was sequenced in a study of shared clonotypes between healthy human individuals. Data came from immunoSEQ multiplex PCR; TCRdb stores just in-frame clones and leaves some out. Here the sample spans approximately 2.1 million clones, 93% being singletons. Sequenced input: naive CD4+ T cells from PBMCs. Sample subset: CD45RA+ positively selected. Receptors originate from a man between 18 and 35 years old in good health. Some clones in this sample may be carry-over from other donors' samples.

The V gene is TRBV19, the J gene TRBJ2-7; 8 bases align to TRBD1. From germline, CDR1 is LNHDA and CDR2 SQIVND (reference sequence). V was clipped by 7 bases and J by 6 bases; unmatched bases: 8. CDR3 length equals 13 residues. CDR3: CASTPQGASEQYF. Written as DNA, the CDR3 is TGTGCCAGTACCCCCCAGGGGGCGAGCGAGCAGTACTTC.

The V gene is TRBV6-1, the J gene TRBJ2-5; weak D call: TRBD1 (7 bases). Germline loops: CDR1 MNHNS, CDR2 SASEGT. The length of the CDR3 is 15 residues. Trimming removed 6 bases from V and 5 bases from J, with 19 bases in between. The CDR3 is CASRGRRGRGETQYF. In DNA form, the CDR3 reads TGTGCCAGCAGGGGGAGGAGGGGGCGCGGGGAGACCCAGTACTTC.

The V and J genes are TRBV15 and TRBJ2-1, with 7 bases matching TRBD2. Germline V gene lookup returns CDR1 LNHNV and CDR2 YYDKDF (reference sequence). The CDR3 is 18 amino acids. V shed 7 bases, J shed 0 bases, and the junction held 15 bases outside the gene matches. The CDR3 DNA reads as TGTGCCACCATGGGGTTATTAGCGGGCCAAAGCTCCTACAATGAGCAGTTCTTC. This translates into CATMGLLAGQSSYNEQFF.

The V call is TRBV29-1, the J call TRBJ1-4; weak D call: TRBD1 (5 bases). V gave up 1 base and J gave up 5 bases, with 8 bases separating them. The germline V gene has CDR1 SQVTM and CDR2 ANQGSEA. This CDR3 region has 13 residues. CDR3 bases: TGCAGCGTTGAAGCGGGGCGGAATGAAAAACTGTTTTTT. Protein sequence: CSVEAGRNEKLFF.

The rearrangement joins TRBV6-5 to TRBJ1-1; perhaps TRBD1 as D (6 bases). Germline values: CDR1 MNHEY, CDR2 SVGAGI. The CDR3 contains 15 residues. Deletions cut 5 bases from V and 1 base from J, with 14 bases between. DNA of the CDR3: TGTGCCAGCAGTCCCCCGAGGGGGAGGAACACTGAAGCTTTCTTT. Translated: CASSPPRGRNTEAFF.

This chain joins TRBV27 and TRBJ1-5; D is uncertain. V lost 4 bases, J lost 6 bases, and 16 bases lay in between. This CDR3 comprises 15 residues. Germline V gene lookup returns CDR1 MNHEY and CDR2 SMNVEV (reference sequence). The CDR3 protein is CASSSPPGVAQPQHF. CDR3 in DNA: TGTGCCAGCAGTTCGCCCCCCGGGGTTGCTCAGCCCCAGCATTTT.

V and J are TRBV5-1 and TRBJ2-5; perhaps TRBD2 as D (5 bases). Deletions cut 3 bases from V and 7 bases from J, with 10 bases between. This CDR3 is 12 amino acids long. Germline V gene data show CDR1 as SGHRS and CDR2 as YFSETQ. DNA for the CDR3: TGCGCCAGCAGCTCCTTTGCGGGGACCCAGTACTTC. Residues: CASSSFAGTQYF.

The chain is built from TRBV25-1 and TRBJ2-4; D gene uncertain. Between the trimmed V and J ends, which lost 4 bases and 4 bases, there was a span of 5 bases. Per germline, CDR1 MGHDK and CDR2 SYGVNS. The CDR3 is 12 amino acids. This chain's CDR3 is CASSAVKNIQYF. The DNA for the CDR3 is TGTGCCAGCAGTGCAGTAAAAAACATTCAGTACTTC.

The chain recombines TRBV9 with TRBJ2-3; perhaps TRBD2 as D (6 bases). V was pared by 4 bases and J by 4 bases, with 19 bases between. Per germline, CDR1 SGDLS and CDR2 YYNGEE. This CDR3 contains 16 residues. The CDR3 spells CASSPPLGGLSDTQYF. CDR3 DNA: TGTGCCAGCAGCCCCCCCTTGGGGGGTTTGTCAGATACGCAGTATTTT.

J is TRBJ2-1 and V is TRBV7-3; TRBD2 might be the D (6 bases). Germline loops: CDR1 SGHTA, CDR2 FQGTGA. Trimming stripped 5 bases from V and 0 bases from J, with 11 bases between. The CDR3 sequence is 15 residues long. CDR3 in DNA: TGTGCCAGCAGCCCGGGACTCCTCTCCTACAATGAGCAGTTCTTC. This gives the protein CASSPGLLSYNEQFF.

V and J are TRBV4-1 and TRBJ2-7, with 10 bases fitting TRBD1. Germline values: CDR1 MGHRA, CDR2 YSYEKL. The CDR3 extends over 15 amino acids. Unmatched junction bases numbered 7, after V lost 2 bases and J lost 6 bases. The CDR3 DNA sequence: TGCGCCAGCAGCCAACCAGACAGGGGGCGGCTCGAGCAGTACTTC. It specifies CASSQPDRGRLEQYF.

Here the CDR3 DNA reads TGTGCCAGCAGCGTAGGACAAAGGACAGGGGCTAACTATGGCTACACCTTC. Translation: CASSVGQRTGANYGYTF. The chain uses TRBV9 and TRBJ1-2; TRBD1 aligns across 9 bases. Unmatched junction bases numbered 6, after V lost 0 bases and J lost 0 bases. CDR1 SGDLS and CDR2 YYNGEE come from the germline V gene. The CDR3 totals 17 residues.

The chain employs TRBV15 and TRBJ2-5; 8 bases are shared with TRBD1. Germline lookup yields CDR1 LNHNV and CDR2 YYDKDF (reference sequence). There are 14 residues in the CDR3. Losses at the gene ends were 3 bases for V and 5 bases for J; bases not matched to a gene: 5. CDR3 nucleotides: TGTGCCACCAGCAGTCGACAGGGGATGGAGACCCAGTACTTC. Residues: CATSSRQGMETQYF.

The chain links TRBV4-1 to TRBJ1-4; 8 bases agree with TRBD1. Looked up from germline, CDR1 is MGHRA and CDR2 is YSYEKL. CDR3 length: 17 amino acids. V shed 1 base and J 5 bases; nucleotides not matched to a gene: 9. CDR3 protein: CASSQAHAQGGNEKLFF. DNA of the CDR3: TGCGCCAGCAGCCAAGCCCATGCACAGGGGGGAAATGAAAAACTGTTTTTT.

This clone was counted a single time. This chain connects TRBV2 to TRBJ2-7, with TRBD2 matching 8 bases. Trimming at V came to 6 bases and at J to 7 bases, leaving 8 bases not matched to a gene. CDR3 length equals 13 residues. Germline assignment: CDR1 SNHLY and CDR2 FYNNEI. The CDR3 region has the DNA TGTGCCAGCAGAAAGCGGGAGCTAGGTGAGCAGTACTTC. Translated: CASRKRELGEQYF.

The chain couples TRBV10-3 to TRBJ1-1, with D unclear. Germline CDR1 is ENHRY and CDR2 is SYGVKD. V was trimmed by 3 bases and J by 5 bases, leaving 10 bases between them. The CDR3 has 13 residues. The CDR3 sequence is CAISETPGTEAFF. The CDR3 DNA follows: TGTGCCATCAGTGAAACCCCGGGGACTGAAGCTTTCTTT.

As regards this clone: The same CDR3 is also encoded by other DNA sequences in this sample. V usage is TRBV7-2 and J usage is TRBJ1-5; 8 bases fit TRBD1. V gave up 5 bases and J gave up 1 base; unmatched junction bases: 4. The CDR3 has 15 amino acids. In germline, CDR1 is SGHTA, CDR2 FQGNSA. The CDR3 bases are TGTGCCAGCAGCCCCCGGACAGGGAGCAATCAGCCCCAGCATTTT. Its translation: CASSPRTGSNQPQHF.

Concerning this clone itself: This may be a read error: a much more frequent sequence differs by one nucleotide. V usage is TRBV9 and J usage is TRBJ1-1; possible D gene TRBD1, 6 bases. CDR3 length: 13 residues. V lost 5 bases and J lost 1, with 9 bases in between. CDR1 is SGDLS, CDR2 YYNGEE, per germline. The DNA for the CDR3 is TGTGCCAGCAGTAAACAGGGGAACACTGAAGCTTTCTTT. The encoded protein is CASSKQGNTEAFF.

The rearrangement joins TRBV9 to TRBJ1-3; maybe TRBD1 (6 bases). The CDR3 sequence is 16 residues long. Trimming pared 0 bases from V and 0 bases from J, leaving 10 bases between. Germline CDR1 and CDR2: SGDLS and YYNGEE. This CDR3 is CASSVAGQTSGNTIYF. CDR3 in DNA: TGTGCCAGCAGCGTAGCTGGACAGACCTCTGGAAACACCATATATTTT.

Notes on this clone: Other DNA variants within this sample encode the same CDR3. This chain connects TRBV4-1 to TRBJ1-1; D is unclear. This CDR3 comprises 14 residues. The germline V gene has CDR1 MGHRA and CDR2 YSYEKL. V was cut by 1 base and J by 0 bases, with 6 bases left in between. CDR3 sequence: CASSQVGLNTEAFF. The CDR3, as DNA: TGCGCCAGCAGCCAAGTCGGGTTGAACACTGAAGCTTTCTTT.

The rearrangement links TRBV2 to TRBJ2-3; D remains unclear. V dropped 2 bases and J dropped 4 bases, with 7 bases sitting between them. The CDR3 has 13 amino acids. CDR1 is SNHLY, CDR2 FYNNEI, per germline. For the CDR3, the DNA is TGTGCCAGCAGTGAAAATGAGTCAGATACGCAGTATTTT. Translation gives CASSENESDTQYF. Complete variable domain (other parts from reference TRBV2 and TRBJ2-3): EPEVTQTPSHQVTQMGQEVILRCVPISNHLYFYWYRQILGQKVEFLVSFYNNEISEKSEIFDDQFSVERPDGSNFTLKIRSTKLEDSAMYFCASSENESDTQYFGPGTRLTVL.

The genes are TRBV2 and TRBJ2-6; D ambiguous. Trimming pared 7 bases from V and 2 bases from J, leaving 6 bases between. The CDR3 length is 13 residues. Germline lookup yields CDR1 SNHLY and CDR2 FYNNEI. Here the CDR3 DNA reads TGTGCCAGCATACAACCTGGGGCCAACGTCCTGACTTTC. Protein: CASIQPGANVLTF.